This is a list of T cell receptor beta chains from one sample in a study of blood T cell repertoires in COVID-19. Repertoires were generated with immunoSEQ multiplex PCR, while TCRdb's copy carries only in-frame clones and drops some. Of more than 50,000 clones listed, about 91% are singletons. Sample: peripheral blood. The receptors derive from a man between 60 and 75 years old with active COVID-19. CDR3s include the opening cysteine and the closing phenylalanine or tryptophan. D genes are given only for firm matches. Clone size, where shown, is once, few, many, or a class for clones that have expanded.

D	V	size	J	CDR3	DNA
TRBD2	TRBV10-3	.	TRBJ2-1	CAIAGGSSGRGGNEQFF	TGTGCCATAGCGGGGGGCTCTAGCGGGAGAGGAGGAAATGAGCAGTTCTTC
TRBD2	TRBV12-3/TRBV12-4	.	TRBJ2-1	CATGTSLNNEQFF	TGTGCCACCGGGACTAGCCTAAACAATGAGCAGTTCTTC
TRBD1	TRBV2	.	TRBJ1-1	CASSDPDRGTEAFF	TGTGCCAGCAGTGACCCAGACAGGGGCACTGAAGCTTTCTTT
TRBD1	TRBV6-2/TRBV6-3	.	TRBJ2-7	CASSKTGGNLEQYF	TGTGCCAGCAGTAAGACAGGGGGTAATCTCGAGCAGTACTTC
.	TRBV7-2	.	TRBJ1-6	CASSLESPRNSPLHF	TGTGCCAGCAGCTTAGAATCCCCTCGTAATTCACCCCTCCACTTT
.	TRBV9	.	TRBJ2-5	CASSWAGRPQETQYF	TGTGCCAGCAGCTGGGCAGGGAGGCCCCAAGAGACCCAGTACTTC
TRBD1	TRBV2	.	TRBJ1-2	CASGQGSNYGYTF	TGTGCCAGTGGACAGGGCTCTAACTATGGCTACACCTTC
TRBD1	TRBV7-3	.	TRBJ1-1	CASSKAGGNTEAFF	TGTGCCAGCAGCAAAGCAGGGGGGAACACTGAAGCTTTCTTT
TRBD2	TRBV18	.	TRBJ2-7	CASQGLAAGEQYF	TGTGCCAGCCAGGGACTAGCGGCCGGCGAGCAGTACTTC
TRBD2	TRBV2	.	TRBJ2-7	CASSAGTRSSYEQYF	TGTGCCAGCAGCGCTGGGACTAGGTCCTCCTACGAGCAGTACTTC
TRBD2	TRBV5-1	.	TRBJ2-7	CASSPWTSSPYEQYF	TGCGCCAGCAGCCCGTGGACTAGCAGCCCCTACGAGCAGTACTTC
TRBD1	TRBV30	.	TRBJ1-1	CAWSVGQPGSTEAFF	TGTGCCTGGAGTGTGGGACAGCCAGGTAGCACTGAAGCTTTCTTT
TRBD1	TRBV19	once	TRBJ2-1	CASSVGQGLYNEQFF	TGTGCCAGTAGTGTCGGACAGGGGCTCTACAATGAGCAGTTCTTC
.	TRBV7-2	.	TRBJ2-1	CASTYRGEAYNEQFF	TGTGCCAGCACTTATCGCGGGGAGGCCTACAATGAGCAGTTCTTC
.	TRBV11-1	.	TRBJ2-7	CASSLRAGPYEQYF	TGTGCCAGCAGCTTAAGGGCGGGACCCTACGAGCAGTACTTC
TRBD1	TRBV6-6	.	TRBJ1-3	CASLREGANTIYF	TGTGCCAGCCTTCGGGAGGGGGCAAACACCATATATTTT
.	TRBV7-2	.	TRBJ1-3	CASSPQSGGNTIYF	TGTGCCAGCAGCCCCCAGAGCGGGGGAAACACCATATATTTT
.	TRBV5-3	.	TRBJ2-5	CARGRETQYF	TGTGCCAGGGGGAGGGAGACCCAGTACTTC
TRBD2	TRBV28	.	TRBJ2-3	CASRLAGGHTDTQYF	TGTGCCAGCAGACTAGCGGGAGGCCACACAGATACGCAGTATTTT
.	TRBV19	few	TRBJ2-1	CASSIGRVLRSQNNEQFF	TGTGCCAGTAGTATTGGGCGGGTATTACGATCCCAGAACAATGAGCAGTTCTTC
.	TRBV28	.	TRBJ1-6	CMAAGGFNSPLHF	TGCATGGCTGCGGGGGGTTTTAATTCACCCCTCCACTTT
TRBD1	TRBV28	once	TRBJ1-5	CASRRTGEGSNQPQHF	TGTGCCAGCAGAAGGACAGGGGAAGGGAGCAATCAGCCCCAGCATTTT
.	TRBV7-9	.	TRBJ2-7	CASSLVHSPYEQYF	TGTGCCAGCAGCTTAGTCCACTCTCCCTACGAGCAGTACTTC
.	TRBV6-2/TRBV6-3	once	TRBJ2-7	CASSYSVEGNRYEQYF	TGTGCCAGCAGTTACTCGGTAGAGGGTAACCGCTACGAGCAGTACTTC
.	TRBV2	.	TRBJ1-1	CASERVNTEAFF	TGTGCCAGCGAGAGGGTGAACACTGAAGCTTTCTTT
.	TRBV7-8	.	TRBJ2-7	CASSTNPQLYEQYF	TGTGCCAGCAGCACCAACCCACAGCTTTACGAGCAGTACTTC
TRBD2	TRBV9	.	TRBJ2-7	CASSSGLAGAYEQYF	TGTGCCAGCAGCTCAGGACTAGCGGGGGCCTACGAGCAGTACTTC
.	TRBV28	.	TRBJ1-6	CASSPGVNNSPLHF	TGTGCCAGCAGTCCGGGGGTTAATAATTCACCCCTCCACTTT
TRBD2	TRBV7-3	.	TRBJ2-2	CASSREGRTGELFF	TGTGCCAGCAGTCGGGAGGGCCGGACCGGGGAGCTGTTTTTT
TRBD1	TRBV19	.	TRBJ1-5	CASRRDRGNQPQHF	TGTGCCAGTAGGAGGGACAGGGGAAATCAGCCCCAGCATTTT
.	TRBV4-2	.	TRBJ2-3	CASSRRAEGGDTQYF	TGTGCCAGCAGCCGGAGAGCGGAAGGAGGAGATACGCAGTATTTT
TRBD1	TRBV27	.	TRBJ1-2	CASSIGTGWNYGYTF	TGTGCCAGCAGTATTGGGACAGGGTGGAACTATGGCTACACCTTC